Sequencing of this T cell receptor (beta chain) was carried out in a study of blood T cell repertoires in COVID-19. Study-level background: Material from acute and convalescent COVID-19 was sourced from the United States, Italy and Spain. Sources were T cells, B-cell-depleted T cells, or PBMCs; the material itself was cDNA or gDNA.

Original handling: It was from reference gene primer amplification that nucleated cell counts were estimated. Generated by immunoSEQ multiplex PCR, the TCRdb table keeps only in-frame clones and is missing some. V and J calls and clone size are as listed in that table; D and trimming were resolved from the DNA. This sample has 80,000 to 100,000 clones, with around 84% found just once. This clonotype was obtained from a woman aged 60-75 years in a cohort sampled during active or convalescent COVID-19. Source material: peripheral blood.

CDR3 DNA: TGTGCCAGCGGACAGGCAAATAATTCACCCCTCCACTTT. Protein: CASGQANNSPLHF. This chain uses TRBV10-3 with TRBJ1-6; 7 nucleotides match TRBD1. CDR1 is ENHRY, CDR2 SYGVKD, per germline. Trimming at V came to 10 bases and at J to 5 bases, leaving 5 bases not matched to a gene. The CDR3 totals 13 residues.